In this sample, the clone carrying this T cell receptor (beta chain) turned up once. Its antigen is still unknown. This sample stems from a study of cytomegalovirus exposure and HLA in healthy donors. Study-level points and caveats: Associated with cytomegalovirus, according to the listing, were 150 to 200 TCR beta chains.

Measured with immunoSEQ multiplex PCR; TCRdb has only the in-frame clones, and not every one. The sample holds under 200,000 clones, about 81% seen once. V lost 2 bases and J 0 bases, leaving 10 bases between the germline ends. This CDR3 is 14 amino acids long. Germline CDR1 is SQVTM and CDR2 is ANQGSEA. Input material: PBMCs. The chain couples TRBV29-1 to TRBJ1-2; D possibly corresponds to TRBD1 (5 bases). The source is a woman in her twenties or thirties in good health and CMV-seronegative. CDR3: CSVERDSANYGYTF. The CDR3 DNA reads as TGCAGCGTTGAAAGGGACTCTGCTAACTATGGCTACACCTTC.